This TCR beta chain was sequenced in a study of blood T cell repertoires in COVID-19. The CDR3 loop spans 16 amino acids. Losses at the gene ends were 5 bases for V and 7 bases for J; bases not matched to a gene: 9. Germline CDR1 is MDHEN and CDR2 is SYDVKM. Sequenced by immunoSEQ multiplex PCR; TCRdb stores in-frame clones only, minus some. Among fewer than 350,000 clones listed, 75% to 95% were seen once. Patients of the Seattle cohort, enrolled during active infection, were followed longitudinally. This clonotype was obtained from a woman in her twenties or thirties with COVID-19, enrolled during active disease. The chain uses TRBV28 and TRBJ1-5; 12 bases line up with TRBD1. Sequencing was performed on peripheral blood. The CDR3 loop reads CASSPAGQGARQPQHF. Written as DNA, the CDR3 is TGTGCCAGCAGTCCCGCGGGACAGGGGGCCAGGCAGCCCCAGCATTTT.